Given below is one T cell receptor (beta chain) in context. The data derive from a study of blood T cell repertoires in COVID-19. The ends were cut back, 5 bases at V and 7 bases at J, with 11 bases in the middle. This CDR3 contains 12 residues. TCRdb's table, derived via immunoSEQ multiplex PCR, lists solely in-frame clones and lacks some. Of fewer than 200,000 clones listed, under 90% were seen once; the top ten hold 10% to 15%. J is TRBJ1-2 and V is TRBV12-3 or TRBV12-4; D is unresolved. Sequencing was performed on PBMCs or T cells enriched from blood (not recorded which). The TCR was taken from a man aged 50-59 years who had recovered from COVID-19. CDR3 region: CASSMPGSGYTF. DNA for the CDR3: TGTGCCAGCAGTATGCCGGGGAGTGGCTACACCTTC.